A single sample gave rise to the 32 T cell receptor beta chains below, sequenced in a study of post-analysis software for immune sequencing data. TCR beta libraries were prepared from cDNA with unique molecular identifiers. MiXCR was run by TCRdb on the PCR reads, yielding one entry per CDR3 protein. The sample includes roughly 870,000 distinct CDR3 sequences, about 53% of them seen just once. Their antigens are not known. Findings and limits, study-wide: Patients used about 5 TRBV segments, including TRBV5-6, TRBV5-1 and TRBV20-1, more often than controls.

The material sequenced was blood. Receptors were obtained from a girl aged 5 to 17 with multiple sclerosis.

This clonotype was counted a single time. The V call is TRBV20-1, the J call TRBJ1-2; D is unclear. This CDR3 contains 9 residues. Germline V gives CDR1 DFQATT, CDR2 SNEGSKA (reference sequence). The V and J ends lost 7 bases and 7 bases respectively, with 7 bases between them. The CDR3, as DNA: TGCAGTGGGGAGCCTGGCTACACCTTC. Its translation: CSGEPGYTF.

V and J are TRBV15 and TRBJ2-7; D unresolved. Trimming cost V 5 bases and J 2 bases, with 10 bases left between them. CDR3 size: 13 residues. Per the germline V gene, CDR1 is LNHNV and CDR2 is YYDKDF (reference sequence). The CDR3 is CATSFSGPYEQYF. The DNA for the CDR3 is TGTGCCACCAGCTTTTCCGGCCCCTACGAGCAGTACTTC. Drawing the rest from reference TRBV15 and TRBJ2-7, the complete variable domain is DAMVIQNPRYQVTQFGKPVTLSCSQTLNHNVMYWYQQKSSQAPKLLFHYYDKDFNNEADTPDNFQSRRPNTSFCFLDIRSPGLGDTAMYLCATSFSGPYEQYFGPGTRLTVT.

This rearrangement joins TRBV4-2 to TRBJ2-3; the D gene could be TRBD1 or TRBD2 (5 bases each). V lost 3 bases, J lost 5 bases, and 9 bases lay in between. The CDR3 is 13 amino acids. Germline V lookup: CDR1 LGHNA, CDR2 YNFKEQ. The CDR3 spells CASSQHGGDTQYF. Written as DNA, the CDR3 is TGTGCCAGCAGCCAGCATGGGGGAGATACGCAGTATTTT.

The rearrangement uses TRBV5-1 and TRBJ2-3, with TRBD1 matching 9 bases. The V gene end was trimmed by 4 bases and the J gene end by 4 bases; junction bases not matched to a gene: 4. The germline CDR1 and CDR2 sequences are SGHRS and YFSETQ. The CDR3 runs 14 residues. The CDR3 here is CASSVTGGPDTQYF. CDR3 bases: TGCGCCAGCAGCGTGACAGGGGGGCCAGATACGCAGTATTTT.

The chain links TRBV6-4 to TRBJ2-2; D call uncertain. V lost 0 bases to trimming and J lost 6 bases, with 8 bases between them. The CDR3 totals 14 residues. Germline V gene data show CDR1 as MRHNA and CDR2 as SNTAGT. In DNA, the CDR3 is TGTGCCAGCAGTGACTCCCCTTCATCCGGGGAGCTGTTTTTT. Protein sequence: CASSDSPSSGELFF.

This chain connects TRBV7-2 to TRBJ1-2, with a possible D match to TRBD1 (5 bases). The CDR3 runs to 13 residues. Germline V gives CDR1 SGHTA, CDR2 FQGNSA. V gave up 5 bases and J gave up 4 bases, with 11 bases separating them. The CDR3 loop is CASSPQAPYGYTF. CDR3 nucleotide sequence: TGTGCCAGCAGCCCACAGGCCCCCTATGGCTACACCTTC.

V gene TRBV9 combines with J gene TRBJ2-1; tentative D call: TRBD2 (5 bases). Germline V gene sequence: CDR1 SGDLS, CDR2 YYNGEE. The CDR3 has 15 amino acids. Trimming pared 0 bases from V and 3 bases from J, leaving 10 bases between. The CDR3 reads CASSVVASLYNEQFF. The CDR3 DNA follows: TGTGCCAGCAGCGTAGTGGCTAGCCTCTACAATGAGCAGTTCTTC.

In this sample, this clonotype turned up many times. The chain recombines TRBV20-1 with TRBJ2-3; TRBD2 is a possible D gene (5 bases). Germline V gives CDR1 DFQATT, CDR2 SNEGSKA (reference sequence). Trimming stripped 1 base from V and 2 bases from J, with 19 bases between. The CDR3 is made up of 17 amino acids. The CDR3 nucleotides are TGCAGTGCTAGAGTCCCAGAAGGAGGTGGGATCACAGATACGCAGTATTTT. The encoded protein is CSARVPEGGGITDTQYF.

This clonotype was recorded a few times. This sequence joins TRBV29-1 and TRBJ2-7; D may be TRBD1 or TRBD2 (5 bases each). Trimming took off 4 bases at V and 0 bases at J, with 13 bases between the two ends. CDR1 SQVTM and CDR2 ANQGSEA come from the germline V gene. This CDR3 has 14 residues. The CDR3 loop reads CSVGGRESSYEQYF. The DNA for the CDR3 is TGCAGCGTTGGGGGACGTGAAAGCTCCTACGAGCAGTACTTC.

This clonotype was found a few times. CDR3 amino acids: CASTEGQVPSEQYF. The DNA of the CDR3 is TGTGCCAGCACCGAGGGACAGGTACCCTCCGAGCAGTACTTC. The chain employs TRBV21-1 and TRBJ2-7; the D call in the table, TRBD1, was not verified against the DNA. TRBV21-1 is termed a pseudogene. The CDR3 totals 14 residues.

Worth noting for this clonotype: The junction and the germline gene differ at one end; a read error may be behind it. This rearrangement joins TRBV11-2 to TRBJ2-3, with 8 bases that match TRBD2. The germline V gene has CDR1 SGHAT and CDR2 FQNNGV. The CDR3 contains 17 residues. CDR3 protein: CASSFSGTRSRADTQYF. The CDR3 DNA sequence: TGTGCCAGTAGCTTCTCCGGGACTAGAAGTCGGGCAGATACGCAGTATTTT.

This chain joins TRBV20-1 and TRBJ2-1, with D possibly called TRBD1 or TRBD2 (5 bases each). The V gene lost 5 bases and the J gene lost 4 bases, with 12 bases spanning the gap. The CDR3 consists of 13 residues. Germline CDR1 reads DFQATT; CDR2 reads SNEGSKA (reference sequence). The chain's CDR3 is CSAAWDQYNEQFF. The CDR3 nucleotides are TGCAGTGCTGCTTGGGACCAGTACAATGAGCAGTTCTTC.

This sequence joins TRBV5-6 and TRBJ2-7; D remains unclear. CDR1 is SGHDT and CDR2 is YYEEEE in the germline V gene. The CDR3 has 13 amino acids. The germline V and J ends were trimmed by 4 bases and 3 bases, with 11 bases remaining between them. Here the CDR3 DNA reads TGTGCCAGCAGCCCTGGCGCGGACTACGAGCAGTACTTC. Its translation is CASSPGADYEQYF.

For the CDR3, the DNA is TGCGCCAGCAGCCTCGGGGACACTCGGCCCCAGCATTTT. Amino acid sequence: CASSLGDTRPQHF. This rearrangement joins TRBV4-1 to TRBJ1-5; D is possibly TRBD1 (6 bases). The CDR3 length is 13 residues. CDR1 is MGHRA, CDR2 YSYEKL, per germline. Trimming pared 4 bases from V and 9 bases from J, leaving 13 bases between.

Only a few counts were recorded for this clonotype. In DNA, the CDR3 is TGTGCCAGCAGTGGTCGATTGGGAAGCGGCACAGATACGCAGTATTTT. Translating gives CASSGRLGSGTDTQYF. The V and J genes are TRBV6-1 and TRBJ2-3; no clear D. CDR3 length: 16 amino acids. V dropped 4 bases and J dropped 1 base, with 15 bases sitting between them. Germline V lookup: CDR1 MNHNS, CDR2 SASEGT.

This CDR3 is CASRPGRQANTEAFF. CDR3 nucleotide sequence: TGTGCCAGCCGGCCAGGGCGCCAGGCGAACACTGAAGCTTTCTTT. This chain joins TRBV12-3 or TRBV12-4 and TRBJ1-1; possibly TRBD1 for D (5 bases). The CDR3 covers 15 residues. The ends were cut back, 8 bases at V and 1 base at J, with 17 bases in the middle.

The CDR3 DNA reads TGTGCCAGCAGTTACAGGGGGGGCAGGGGAGGCGAGCAGTACTTC. Encoded protein: CASSYRGGRGGEQYF. The V call is TRBV6-5, the J call TRBJ2-7; D is possibly TRBD2 (7 bases). CDR3 length equals 15 residues. Trimming took 2 bases from V and 6 from J, leaving 17 bases between them. CDR1 and CDR2 (germline): MNHEY, SVGAGI.

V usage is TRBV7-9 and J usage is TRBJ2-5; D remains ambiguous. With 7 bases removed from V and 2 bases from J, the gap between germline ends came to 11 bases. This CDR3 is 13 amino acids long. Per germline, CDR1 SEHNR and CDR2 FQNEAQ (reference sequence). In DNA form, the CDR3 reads TGTGCCAGCACCGAAAGTACTCAAGAGACCCAGTACTTC. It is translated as CASTESTQETQYF.

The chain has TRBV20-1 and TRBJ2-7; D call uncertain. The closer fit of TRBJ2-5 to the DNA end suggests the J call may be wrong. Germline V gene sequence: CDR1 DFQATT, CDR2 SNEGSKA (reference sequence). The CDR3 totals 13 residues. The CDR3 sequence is CSARTTAKETQYF. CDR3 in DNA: TGCAGTGCTAGAACCACGGCCAAAGAGACCCAGTACTTC.

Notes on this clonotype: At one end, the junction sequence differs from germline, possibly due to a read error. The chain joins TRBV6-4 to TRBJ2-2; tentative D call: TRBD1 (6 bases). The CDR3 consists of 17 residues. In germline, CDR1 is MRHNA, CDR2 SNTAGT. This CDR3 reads CASSDWRSQGQTGELFF. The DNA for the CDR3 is TGTGCCAGCAGCGACTGGAGGTCGCAGGGGCAAACCGGGGAGCTGTTTTTT.

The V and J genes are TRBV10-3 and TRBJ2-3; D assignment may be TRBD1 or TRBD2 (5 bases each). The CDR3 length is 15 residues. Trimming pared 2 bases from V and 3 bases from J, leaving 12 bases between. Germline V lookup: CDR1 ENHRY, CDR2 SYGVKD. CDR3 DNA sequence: TGTGCCATCAGTGAGGAGAGGGGCTTTACAGATACGCAGTATTTT. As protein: CAISEERGFTDTQYF.

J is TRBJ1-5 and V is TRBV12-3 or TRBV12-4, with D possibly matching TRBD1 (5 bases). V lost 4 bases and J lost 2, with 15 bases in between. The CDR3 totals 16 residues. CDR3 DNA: TGTGCCAGCAGTTCACCGGGGGGAGGTCGCAATCAGCCCCAGCATTTT. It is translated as CASSSPGGGRNQPQHF.

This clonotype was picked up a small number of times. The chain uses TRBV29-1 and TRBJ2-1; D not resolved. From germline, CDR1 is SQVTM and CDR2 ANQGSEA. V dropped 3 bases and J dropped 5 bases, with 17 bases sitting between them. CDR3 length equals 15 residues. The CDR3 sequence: CSVDDPSNYHNEQFF. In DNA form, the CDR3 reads TGCAGCGTTGATGACCCGAGTAACTACCACAATGAGCAGTTCTTC.

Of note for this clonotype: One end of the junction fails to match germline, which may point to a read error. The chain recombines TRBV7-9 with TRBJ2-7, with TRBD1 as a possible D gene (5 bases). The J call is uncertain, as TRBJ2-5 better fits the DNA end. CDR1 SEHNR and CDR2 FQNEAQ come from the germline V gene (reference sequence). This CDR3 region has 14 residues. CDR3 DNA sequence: TGTGCCGGCAGCTCGGACAAATTCGGAGAGACCCAGTACTTC. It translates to CAGSSDKFGETQYF.

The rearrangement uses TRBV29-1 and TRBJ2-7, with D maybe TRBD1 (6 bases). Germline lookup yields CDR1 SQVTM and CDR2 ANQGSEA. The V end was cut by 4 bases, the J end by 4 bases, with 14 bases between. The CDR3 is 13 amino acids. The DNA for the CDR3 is TGCAGCGTTGTCGGACAGTCAAAGTACGAGCAGTACTTC. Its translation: CSVVGQSKYEQYF.

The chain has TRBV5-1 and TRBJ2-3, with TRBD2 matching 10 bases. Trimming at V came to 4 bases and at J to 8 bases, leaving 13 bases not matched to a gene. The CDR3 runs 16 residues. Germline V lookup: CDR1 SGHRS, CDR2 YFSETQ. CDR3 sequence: CASSPPTSGDVGTQYF. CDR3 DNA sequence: TGCGCCAGCAGCCCCCCTACTAGCGGGGACGTTGGTACGCAGTATTTT.

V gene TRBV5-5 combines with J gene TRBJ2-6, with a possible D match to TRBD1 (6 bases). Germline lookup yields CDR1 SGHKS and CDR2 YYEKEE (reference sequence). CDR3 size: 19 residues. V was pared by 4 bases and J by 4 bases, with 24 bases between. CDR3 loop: CASSKFKDSLGWGANVLTF. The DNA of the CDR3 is TGTGCCAGCAGCAAATTTAAGGACAGTCTCGGTTGGGGGGCCAACGTCCTGACTTTC.

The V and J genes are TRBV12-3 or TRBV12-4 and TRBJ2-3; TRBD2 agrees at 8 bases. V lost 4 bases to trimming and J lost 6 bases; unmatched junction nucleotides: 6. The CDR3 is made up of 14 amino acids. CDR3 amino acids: CASSWGTRRDTQYF. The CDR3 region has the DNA TGTGCCAGCAGTTGGGGGACTAGGCGGGATACGCAGTATTTT.

In DNA form, the CDR3 reads TGTGCCAGCCGACCCGACAGAGGACTTTATAGCAATCAGCCCCAGCATTTT. Translating gives CASRPDRGLYSNQPQHF. This chain links TRBV7-9 with TRBJ1-5; possible D gene TRBD1, 5 bases. Germline V lookup: CDR1 SEHNR, CDR2 FQNEAQ (reference sequence). There are 17 residues in the CDR3. V lost 8 bases and J lost 0, with 20 bases in between.

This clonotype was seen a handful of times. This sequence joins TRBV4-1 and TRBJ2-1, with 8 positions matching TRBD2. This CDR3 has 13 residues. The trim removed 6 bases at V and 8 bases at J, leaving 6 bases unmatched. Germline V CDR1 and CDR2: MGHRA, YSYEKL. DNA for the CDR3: TGCGCCAGCAGAGCGGGAGCGGCGGATGAGCAGTTCTTC. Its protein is CASRAGAADEQFF.

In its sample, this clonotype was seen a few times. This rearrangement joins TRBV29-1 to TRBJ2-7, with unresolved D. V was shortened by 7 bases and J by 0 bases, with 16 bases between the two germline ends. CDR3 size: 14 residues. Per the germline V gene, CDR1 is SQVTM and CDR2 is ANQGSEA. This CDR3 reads CSAAAKPSSYEQYF. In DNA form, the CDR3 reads TGCAGCGCCGCGGCCAAGCCGAGCTCCTACGAGCAGTACTTC.

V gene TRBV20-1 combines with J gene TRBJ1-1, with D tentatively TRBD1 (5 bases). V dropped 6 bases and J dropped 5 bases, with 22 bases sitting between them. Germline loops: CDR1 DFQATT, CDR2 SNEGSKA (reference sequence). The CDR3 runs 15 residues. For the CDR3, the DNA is TGCAGTGCCCCCGGGACCCCGGGGGAGAAAACTGAAGCTTTCTTT. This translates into CSAPGTPGEKTEAFF.